This TCR beta chain was observed in a study of shared clonotypes between healthy human individuals. This clone was seen once. Its specificity is not known. Study-wide results and limits: On the whole, naive subsets had larger estimated richness than memory subsets had.

The germline CDR1 and CDR2 sequences are SGHTA and FQGNSA. CDR3 length: 14 amino acids. The V end lost 6 bases, the J end lost 4 bases, and 12 bases lay between the germline ends. Sequencing was performed with immunoSEQ multiplex PCR; in TCRdb, only in-frame clones are kept and a portion is missing. This sample has roughly 2,500,000 clones; 93% occur once, and the top ten carry approximately 0.36%. The V and J genes are TRBV7-2 and TRBJ2-2; the D call may be TRBD1 or TRBD2 (5 bases each). This receptor was obtained from a young man in good health. Some clones in this sample may be carry-over from other donors' samples. Material: naive CD4+ T cells from PBMCs. Subset denoted: CD45RA+ positively selected. In DNA form, the CDR3 reads TGTGCCAGCAGGAGGGGTGAGGGCACCGGGGAGCTGTTTTTT. Encoded protein: CASRRGEGTGELFF.